This TCR beta chain emerged from a study of tissue T cells after allogeneic stem cell transplantation. Profiling relied on immunoSEQ multiplex PCR, and the TCRdb table lists in-frame clones only, not all of them. The sample consists of tens of thousands of clones, approximately 70% of them appearing once. As concerns this clone: The target antigen is unknown. The genes are named according to mouse. The read is 1 residue too short to cover the CDR3 end, so that end is filled in from the germline J gene.

Study-wide findings and caveats: Tissue-detected TCR repertoire was only partly captured by blood and spleen T cells. Few T cell clones were shared across patients, but motif clusters showed tissue-specific shared signatures. Within patients, tissue anatomy strongly shaped TCR repertoire composition. This small cohort was clinically heterogeneous, and sampling depth was a limitation.

V shed 2 bases, J shed 6 bases, and the junction held 2 bases outside the gene matches. The germline V gene encodes CDR1 FNHDT and CDR2 SITEND (reference sequence). The length of the CDR3 is 13 residues. The source of this sequence is a pool of C57BL/6 mice in good health. The gene calls are TRBV19 and TRBJ2-5; 8 bases align to TRBD1. Source material: sorted cells pooled from one or two spleens. This CDR3 reads CASSIRTGDTQYF. CDR3 bases read: TGTGCCAGCAGTATCCGGACAGGGGACACCCAGTAC.